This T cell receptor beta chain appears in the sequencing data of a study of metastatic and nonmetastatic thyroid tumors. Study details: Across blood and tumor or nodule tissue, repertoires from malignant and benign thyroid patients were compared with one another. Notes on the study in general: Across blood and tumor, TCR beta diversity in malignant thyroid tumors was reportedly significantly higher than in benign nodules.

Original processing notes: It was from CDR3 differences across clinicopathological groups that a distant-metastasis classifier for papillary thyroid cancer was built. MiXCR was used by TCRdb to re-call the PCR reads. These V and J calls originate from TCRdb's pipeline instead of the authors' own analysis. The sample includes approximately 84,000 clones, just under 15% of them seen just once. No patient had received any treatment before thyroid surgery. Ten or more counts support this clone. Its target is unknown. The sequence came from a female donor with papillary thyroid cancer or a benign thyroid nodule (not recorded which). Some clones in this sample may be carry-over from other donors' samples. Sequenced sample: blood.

The CDR3 reads CSARSGRDWYNEQFF. The CDR3 DNA follows: TGCAGTGCTAGATCGGGGAGGGATTGGTACAATGAGCAGTTCTTC. The chain has TRBV20-1 and TRBJ2-1; 7 positions agree with TRBD2. In germline, CDR1 is DFQATT, CDR2 SNEGSKA (reference sequence). The CDR3 totals 15 residues. Trimming cost V 2 bases and J 4 bases; bases outside gene matches: 8.